A single sample gave rise to the 27 T cell receptor beta chains below, sequenced in a study of CD8+CD57+ T cells in acquired aplastic anemia. It was genomic DNA that served as the template for profiling TCR beta VDJ and CDR3. TCRdb re-called the reads through MiXCR, storing one row per CDR3 protein. The sample consists of hundreds of thousands of distinct CDR3 sequences, around 68% of them appearing once. Sequencing used sorted CD4+, CD8+, or CD8+CD57+ T cells (not recorded which) from PBMCs. The receptors originated from a human donor in good health, serving as a control.

This chain uses TRBV9 with TRBJ1-6; no clear D. Trimming removed 8 bases from V and 9 bases from J, with 15 bases in between. The CDR3 is made up of 13 amino acids. Germline values: CDR1 SGDLS, CDR2 YYNGEE. In DNA form, the CDR3 reads TGTGCCAGTGGGGAGCTGCGAGGTTCACCCCTCCACTTT. Its protein is CASGELRGSPLHF.

A remark on this clonotype: A read error may produce the germline difference seen at one junction end. V gene TRBV9 combines with J gene TRBJ1-1, with TRBD1 as a possible D gene (5 bases). Germline lookup yields CDR1 SGDLS and CDR2 YYNGEE. This CDR3 has 15 residues. CDR3 residues: CASSFSTTVNTEAFF. CDR3 bases: TGCGCCAGCAGCTTCTCGACGACAGTGAACACTGAAGCTTTCTTT.

J is TRBJ2-7 and V is TRBV14; TRBD2 agrees at 11 bases. The CDR3 totals 15 residues. Germline loops: CDR1 SGHDN, CDR2 FVKESK. Unmatched junction bases numbered 4, after V lost 4 bases and J lost 2 bases. CDR3 region: CASSRLSGGAYEQYF. As DNA, the CDR3 is TGTGCCAGCAGCCGACTTAGCGGGGGGGCCTACGAGCAGTACTTC.

The chain is built from TRBV29-1 and TRBJ1-1; possibly TRBD1 for D (5 bases). This CDR3 is 14 amino acids long. V gave up 7 bases and J gave up 0 bases, with 15 bases separating them. Germline CDR1 SQVTM, CDR2 ANQGSEA. The CDR3 reads CSGVGGWVNTEAFF. For the CDR3, the DNA is TGCAGCGGTGTGGGGGGGTGGGTGAACACTGAAGCTTTCTTT.

The chain links TRBV7-2 to TRBJ2-4; a weak D match, TRBD1 (6 bases). Between the trimmed V and J ends, which lost 4 bases and 6 bases, there was a span of 16 bases. The CDR3 runs 15 residues. Germline-derived CDR1 and CDR2 are SGHTA and FQGNSA. CDR3 nucleotide sequence: TGTGCCAGCAGCTCGAACAGGGCCCCAGCAAACATTCAGTACTTC. Translating it yields CASSSNRAPANIQYF.

The rearrangement joins TRBV12-3 or TRBV12-4 to TRBJ2-5; no firm D call. The V and J ends lost 2 bases and 2 bases respectively, with 6 bases between them. The CDR3 covers 13 residues. The CDR3 sequence is CASSLFKQETQYF. In DNA form, the CDR3 reads TGTGCCAGCAGTTTATTCAAACAAGAGACCCAGTACTTC.

The chain has TRBV20-1 and TRBJ1-1; D is unresolved. The V end lost 4 bases, the J end lost 5 bases, and 14 bases lay between the germline ends. From germline, CDR1 is DFQATT and CDR2 SNEGSKA (reference sequence). The CDR3 extends over 13 amino acids. The CDR3 is CSANGRTATEAFF. In DNA, the CDR3 is TGCAGTGCTAACGGGAGGACGGCTACTGAAGCTTTCTTT.

This clonotype has ten or more counts. The V call is TRBV20-1, the J call TRBJ2-5; 10 bases line up with TRBD2. The V gene's germline CDR1 is DFQATT and CDR2 SNEGSKA (reference sequence). The CDR3 is 15 amino acids. Germline trimming cut 5 bases from V and 0 bases from J; bases unmatched to any gene: 6. For the CDR3, the DNA is TGCAGTGCTTCCCTAGCGGGGGACCACCAAGAGACCCAGTACTTC. It codes for CSASLAGDHQETQYF.

The chain is built from TRBV12-3 or TRBV12-4 and TRBJ1-2; 7 positions match TRBD1. CDR3 length: 13 residues. The V segment lost 7 bases and the J segment 8 bases; nucleotides outside the gene matches: 10. The CDR3 is CASTPLTGLGYTF. The CDR3 DNA reads as TGTGCCAGCACTCCCTTGACAGGGCTCGGCTACACCTTC.

Note on this clonotype: One end of the junction is discordant with germline, which a read error may explain. The genes are TRBV11-3 and TRBJ2-7; D tentatively reads TRBD1 or TRBD2 (5 bases each). The CDR3 extends over 14 amino acids. From germline, CDR1 is SGHNT and CDR2 YENEEA. The CDR3 coding sequence is TGTGCCAGCACGCCTAGGTATGGGACCTACGAGCAGTACTTT. Protein sequence: CASTPRYGTYEQYF.

The DNA for the CDR3 is TGCAGTGGACACCCGAACACAGGGATCTATGGCTACACCTTC. Translated: CSGHPNTGIYGYTF. The gene calls are TRBV20-1 and TRBJ1-2, with D perhaps matching TRBD1 (6 bases). Germline CDR1 reads DFQATT; CDR2 reads SNEGSKA (reference sequence). The V end was cut by 7 bases, the J end by 4 bases, with 19 bases between. The CDR3 runs 14 residues.

A note on this clonotype: Since no conserved phenylalanine or tryptophan closes the CDR3, a read error is the likely cause. No DNA is shown, since the ends of the CDR3 on it are uncertain; the CDR3 is the one TCRdb lists. The rearrangement uses TRBV19 and TRBJ1-4. Looked up from germline, CDR1 is LNHDA and CDR2 is SQIVND (reference sequence). The CDR3 contains 16 residues when both ends are counted. CDR3 residues: CASSRGLTDYNEQFFV.

This clonotype was recorded a few times. V usage is TRBV29-1 and J usage is TRBJ1-6, with a tentative D call TRBD1 (5 bases). Germline lookup yields CDR1 SQVTM and CDR2 ANQGSEA. V lost 2 bases, J lost 9 bases, and 11 bases lay in between. This CDR3 spans 13 amino acids. CDR3 nucleotides: TGCAGCGTTGAAAAGGGGCTCGGTTCACCCCTCCACTTT. It yields the protein CSVEKGLGSPLHF.

This clonotype was seen a single time. The J gene is TRBJ2-7, the V gene TRBV12-3 or TRBV12-4, with 12 bases matching TRBD2. V gave up 6 bases and J gave up 6 bases; unmatched junction bases: 6. The CDR3 covers 14 residues. In nucleotides, the CDR3 is TGTGCCAGCAGCTTGAGGACTAGCGGGGCCGAGCAGTACTTC. It translates to CASSLRTSGAEQYF.

In this sample, this clonotype turned up many times. The chain joins TRBV7-8 to TRBJ2-1, with 9 nucleotides matching TRBD1. The germline CDR1 and CDR2 sequences are SGHVS and FQNEAQ. V was clipped by 7 bases and J by 9 bases; unmatched bases: 7. The CDR3 sequence is 13 residues long. The CDR3 region has the DNA TGTGCCAGCATCAACACAGGGGGCAGTGAGCAGTTCTTC. This sequence encodes CASINTGGSEQFF.

Of note for this clonotype: The final CDR3 position lacks the conserved phenylalanine or tryptophan, pointing to a likely read error. This chain joins TRBV5-1 and TRBJ1-2; D is unclear. The CDR3 has 13 amino acids. The germline V gene has CDR1 SGHRS and CDR2 YFSETQ. V lost 4 bases and J 2 bases, leaving 9 bases between the germline ends. The CDR3 sequence is CASSMVGNYGYTV. In DNA, the CDR3 is TGCGCCAGCAGCATGGTGGGCAACTATGGCTACACCGTC.

A remark on this clonotype: A much larger clone is a single base away; this may be a read error. This chain links TRBV7-7 with TRBJ2-1; D possibly matches TRBD1 or TRBD2 (6 bases each). Trimming took 5 bases from V and 5 from J, leaving 19 bases between them. CDR1 and CDR2 from the germline V gene are SSHAT and FNYEAQ (reference sequence). This CDR3 has 16 amino acids. CDR3 sequence: CASSVPVGAGHNEQFF. CDR3 nucleotides: TGTGCCAGCAGCGTACCGGTGGGGGCGGGACACAATGAGCAGTTCTTC.

The genes are TRBV10-3 and TRBJ2-7; maybe TRBD1 (6 bases). From germline, CDR1 is ENHRY and CDR2 SYGVKD. The CDR3 spans 14 residues. V dropped 3 bases and J dropped 2 bases, with 11 bases sitting between them. The CDR3 loop reads CAISDDRRTYEQYF. The CDR3, as DNA: TGTGCCATCAGTGATGACAGGAGAACCTACGAGCAGTACTTC.

About this clonotype itself: Germline and junction disagree at one end, which may indicate a read error. The chain couples TRBV9 to TRBJ1-4, with D uncertain. Germline CDR1 is SGDLS and CDR2 is YYNGEE. This CDR3 contains 14 residues. CDR3 in DNA: TGTGCCAGCAGTGAAAACAGCCCTAATGAAAAGCTGTTTTTT. Translation: CASSENSPNEKLFF.

This clonotype was counted ten times or more. V gene TRBV29-1 combines with J gene TRBJ1-1; D uncertain. The CDR3 contains 13 residues. Germline CDR1 reads SQVTM; CDR2 reads ANQGSEA. Trimming took 0 bases from V and 3 from J, leaving 8 bases between them. In DNA, the CDR3 is TGCAGCGTTGAAGAACCGCGAGACACTGAAGCTTTCTTT. Its translation: CSVEEPRDTEAFF. The full variable domain, with the rest looked up from reference TRBV29-1 and TRBJ1-1, is SAVISQKPSRDICQRGTSLTIQCQVDSQVTMMFWYRQQPGQSLTLIATANQGSEATYESGFVIDKFPISRPNLTFSTLTVSNMSPEDSSIYLCSVEEPRDTEAFFGQGTRLTVV.

The chain joins TRBV7-3 to TRBJ2-3, with D perhaps given as TRBD1 or TRBD2 (5 bases each). The length of the CDR3 is 16 residues. V dropped 5 bases and J dropped 11 bases, with 26 bases sitting between them. Per the germline V gene, CDR1 is SGHTA and CDR2 is FQGTGA. CDR3 loop: CASSAGAAGNTIKQYF. In DNA form, the CDR3 reads TGTGCCAGCAGCGCCGGGGCCGCTGGAAACACCATAAAGCAGTATTTT.

The chain carries TRBV9 and TRBJ1-2; D not resolved. The germline V and J ends were trimmed by 3 bases and 9 bases, with 24 bases remaining between them. The CDR3 sequence is 16 residues long. The germline V gene has CDR1 SGDLS and CDR2 YYNGEE. The CDR3 DNA reads as TGTGCCAGCAGCGAGGGAGGGCGGGATAAACTGTATTGCTACACCTTC. Translated: CASSEGGRDKLYCYTF.

The chain links TRBV25-1 to TRBJ1-6, with 9 bases that match TRBD1. Germline-derived CDR1 and CDR2 are MGHDK and SYGVNS. V lost 4 bases to trimming and J lost 7 bases; unmatched junction nucleotides: 5. This CDR3 region has 15 residues. Written as DNA, the CDR3 is TGTGCCAGCAGTGGACGGACAGGGGTAAATTCACCCCTCCACTTT. Protein product: CASSGRTGVNSPLHF.

The chain carries TRBV2 and TRBJ1-1; no clear D. Deletions cut 6 bases from V and 7 bases from J, with 12 bases between. CDR1 SNHLY and CDR2 FYNNEI come from the germline V gene. The CDR3 length is 12 residues. DNA of the CDR3: TGTGCCAGCAGCTTAATGACGATTGAAGCTTTCTTT. Its translation: CASSLMTIEAFF.

V and J are TRBV5-5 and TRBJ2-7; tentatively, D is TRBD2 (6 bases). Trimming left V 4 bases short and J 2 bases short, with 16 bases between. The CDR3 is made up of 15 amino acids. The germline V gene encodes CDR1 SGHKS and CDR2 YYEKEE (reference sequence). The CDR3 DNA reads TGTGCCAGCAGCCCGGGGGTCGGGGCGCCCTACGAGCAGTACTTC. It is translated as CASSPGVGAPYEQYF.

On this clonotype: A much larger clonotype is one base distant, so this may be a read error. This chain links TRBV12-3 or TRBV12-4 with TRBJ2-5; D call uncertain. This CDR3 comprises 12 residues. The CDR3: CASSRDEETRYF. CDR3 DNA sequence: TGTGCCAGCAGCCGAGACGAAGAGACCCGGTACTTC.

The genes are TRBV12-3 or TRBV12-4 and TRBJ1-5; tentatively, D is TRBD1 (6 bases). This CDR3 is built from 13 residues. V was trimmed by 5 bases and J by 4 bases, leaving 9 bases between them. CDR3 DNA: TGTGCCAGCAGTGGACAGCAAAATCAGCCCCAGCATTTT. It specifies CASSGQQNQPQHF.